This T cell receptor (beta chain) emerged from a study of control samples from healthy donors and cancer patients. Sequenced by immunoSEQ multiplex PCR; TCRdb stores in-frame clones only, minus some. Here the sample spans 150,000 to 200,000 clones, around 91% being singletons. Germline V lookup: CDR1 MDHEN, CDR2 SYDVKM. This CDR3 region has 14 residues. V lost 2 bases and J lost 4, with 9 bases in between. The sample taken for sequencing was blood. The receptor was derived from a young woman in good health. The J gene is TRBJ1-3, the V gene TRBV28; D may be TRBD1 (5 bases). CDR3 in amino acids: CASSLLGVGNTIYF. Written as DNA, the CDR3 is TGTGCCAGCAGTTTACTAGGGGTCGGAAACACCATATATTTT.